Listed below are T cell receptor beta chains from one sample, sequenced in a study of CD8+ T cells in alopecia areata. Data came from immunoSEQ multiplex PCR; TCRdb stores just in-frame clones and leaves some out. The repertoire holds 80,000 or so clones, with around 67% as singletons. Source: CD8+ T cells sorted from blood, taken at week 24, from a patient treated with tofacitinib. These receptors all stem from a human donor with alopecia areata. The CDR3 runs from the conserved cysteine through the conserved F or W. D genes are given only for firm matches. Only some rows state a clone size, as once, few, many or a class for expanded clones.

size: .; J: TRBJ2-7; D: .; V: TRBV4-1; CDR3: CASSQDWGIAYEQYF; DNA: TGCGCCAGCAGCCAAGATTGGGGGATTGCCTACGAGCAGTACTTC
size: .; J: TRBJ1-1; D: TRBD1; V: TRBV5-1; CDR3: CASSTLGQGNTEAFF; DNA: TGCGCCAGCAGCACCCTGGGACAGGGGAACACTGAAGCTTTCTTT
size: .; J: TRBJ2-7; D: TRBD2; V: TRBV6-5; CDR3: CASRPGTSGNYEQYF; DNA: TGTGCCAGCAGACCCGGGACTAGCGGGAACTACGAGCAGTACTTC
size: few; J: TRBJ2-2; D: .; V: TRBV7-9; CDR3: CASSLGDLGANTGELFF; DNA: TGTGCCAGCAGCTTAGGAGACTTAGGCGCGAACACCGGGGAGCTGTTTTTT
size: .; J: TRBJ2-5; D: TRBD2; V: TRBV9; CDR3: CASSVASGTQETQYF; DNA: TGTGCCAGCAGCGTAGCTAGCGGGACACAAGAGACCCAGTACTTC
size: .; J: TRBJ2-7; D: TRBD1; V: TRBV5-1; CDR3: CASSLSGTGFYEQYF; DNA: TGCGCCAGCAGTCTTTCCGGGACAGGGTTCTACGAGCAGTACTTC
size: .; J: TRBJ1-1; D: .; V: TRBV5-1; CDR3: CASSLGSGNTEAFF; DNA: TGCGCCAGCAGCTTGGGATCGGGGAACACTGAAGCTTTCTTT
size: few; J: TRBJ2-2; D: .; V: TRBV15; CDR3: CATSRDRTANTGELFF; DNA: TGTGCCACCAGCAGAGACCGGACAGCGAACACCGGGGAGCTGTTTTTT
size: .; J: TRBJ2-2; D: TRBD1; V: TRBV9; CDR3: CASSVRSDRGYNTGELFF; DNA: TGTGCCAGCAGCGTTCGTTCGGACAGGGGATATAACACCGGGGAGCTGTTTTTT
size: .; J: TRBJ2-5; D: .; V: TRBV7-2; CDR3: CASSPQETQYF; DNA: TGTGCCAGCAGCCCCCAAGAGACCCAGTACTTC
size: few; J: TRBJ2-5; D: .; V: TRBV7-6; CDR3: CASSPTEGQETQYF; DNA: TGTGCCAGCAGCCCGACCGAGGGCCAAGAGACCCAGTACTTC
size: .; J: TRBJ2-1; D: .; V: TRBV5-1; CDR3: CASSAGTAYNEQFF; DNA: TGCGCCAGCAGCGCGGGCACAGCCTACAATGAGCAGTTCTTC
size: .; J: TRBJ2-7; D: TRBD2; V: TRBV4-1; CDR3: CASSQVGLAGGEQYF; DNA: TGCGCCAGCAGCCAAGTAGGGCTAGCGGGAGGCGAGCAGTACTTC
size: .; J: TRBJ2-7; D: .; V: TRBV25-1; CDR3: CASSGWTASYEQYF; DNA: TGTGCCAGCAGTGGCTGGACAGCCTCCTACGAGCAGTACTTC
size: .; J: TRBJ1-1; D: .; V: TRBV5-8; CDR3: CASSLGIREAFF; DNA: TGTGCCAGCAGCTTGGGGATCCGGGAAGCTTTCTTT
size: .; J: TRBJ1-6; D: .; V: TRBV2; CDR3: CASRDTAARNSPLHF; DNA: TGTGCCAGCAGGGATACAGCTGCTCGTAATTCACCCCTCCACTTT
size: .; J: TRBJ2-7; D: .; V: TRBV4-1; CDR3: CASSQDLGYEQYF; DNA: TGCGCCAGCAGCCAAGACCTGGGGTACGAGCAGTACTTC
size: .; J: TRBJ2-3; D: .; V: TRBV6-5; CDR3: CASANHGTDTQYF; DNA: TGTGCCAGCGCAAACCATGGCACAGATACGCAGTATTTT